This T cell receptor beta chain derives from a study of cytomegalovirus exposure and HLA in healthy donors. PCR used 60 Vbeta primers and 13 Jbeta primers. Produced via immunoSEQ multiplex PCR; TCRdb's table is partial and in-frame only. Here the sample spans 200,000 to 250,000 clones, roughly 79% being singletons. CDR3 size: 15 residues. Germline V gives CDR1 SGHRS, CDR2 YFSETQ. V was clipped by 4 bases and J by 2 bases, with 12 bases between them. Sequencing was performed on PBMCs. This receptor was obtained from a man younger than 35 in good health and CMV-seronegative. The chain employs TRBV5-1 and TRBJ1-4, with D perhaps TRBD1 (6 bases). CDR3 loop: CASSIYGQTNEKLFF. As DNA, the CDR3 is TGCGCCAGCAGCATATATGGACAGACTAATGAAAAACTGTTTTTT.